Below, 30 T cell receptor beta chains from the same sample are listed, as sequenced in a study of blood T cell repertoires in COVID-19. Only in-frame clones appear in the TCRdb table, and some are missing; sequencing was by immunoSEQ multiplex PCR. Of around 170,000 clones listed, over 90% were seen once; the top ten hold around 0.5%. The sample consisted of peripheral blood. Every receptor here comes from a middle-aged man with acute or convalescent COVID-19.

The genes are TRBV18 and TRBJ2-6; D possibly corresponds to TRBD2 (5 bases). V lost 6 bases and J 0 bases, leaving 9 bases between the germline ends. This CDR3 is 15 amino acids long. Germline CDR1 is KGHSH and CDR2 is LQKENI. In DNA form, the CDR3 reads TGTGCCAGCTCTCAAGGGAGCTCTGGGGCCAACGTCCTGACTTTC. Its translation: CASSQGSSGANVLTF.

The V gene is TRBV30, the J gene TRBJ2-3; 8 nucleotides agree with TRBD1. In germline, CDR1 is GTSNPN, CDR2 SVGIG (reference sequence). The CDR3 sequence is 13 residues long. The junction had 2 bases not matched to a gene; V was cut back by 2 bases and J by 4 bases. Here the CDR3 reads CAWSTGGSDTQYF. CDR3 DNA: TGTGCCTGGAGTACAGGGGGTTCAGATACGCAGTATTTT.

The chain employs TRBV4-1 and TRBJ2-4, with a weak D call TRBD1 (8 bases). The CDR3 is made up of 15 amino acids. In germline, CDR1 is MGHRA, CDR2 YSYEKL. The ends were cut back, 3 bases at V and 8 bases at J, with 17 bases in the middle. CDR3 DNA sequence: TGCGCCAGCAGCCAGGCAGACAGGGGAGGGGACATTCAGTACTTC. This encodes CASSQADRGGDIQYF.

The chain has TRBV24-1 and TRBJ2-1; D gene unclear. V was cut by 3 bases and J by 4 bases, with 3 bases left in between. Per germline, CDR1 KGHDR and CDR2 SFDVKD. The CDR3 loop spans 12 amino acids. The CDR3 bases are TGTGCCACCAGTGATACTTACAATGAGCAGTTCTTC. It is translated as CATSDTYNEQFF.

The rearrangement joins TRBV9 to TRBJ1-4; 7 positions match TRBD1. This CDR3 is 15 amino acids long. Germline values: CDR1 SGDLS, CDR2 YYNGEE. Losses at the gene ends were 4 bases for V and 6 bases for J; bases not matched to a gene: 9. CDR3 in amino acids: CASSTAGGIYEKLFF. Here the CDR3 DNA reads TGTGCCAGCAGCACTGCAGGGGGGATTTATGAAAAACTGTTTTTT.

The chain joins TRBV5-1 to TRBJ1-4; D is perhaps TRBD1 (6 bases). Looked up from germline, CDR1 is SGHRS and CDR2 is YFSETQ. The CDR3 length is 14 residues. V was cut by 2 bases and J by 8 bases, with 13 bases left in between. The CDR3 region is CASSFGGLEEKLFF. CDR3 nucleotides: TGCGCCAGCAGCTTCGGGGGGCTGGAAGAAAAACTGTTTTTT.

The rearrangement uses TRBV19 and TRBJ2-1; 12 nucleotides line up with TRBD2. The CDR3 runs to 15 residues. V lost 6 bases and J lost 2; bases outside the gene matches: 2. Germline V gene sequence: CDR1 LNHDA, CDR2 SQIVND (reference sequence). As DNA, the CDR3 is TGTGCCAGTAGGCCTAGCGGGGGGGCCTACAATGAGCAGTTCTTC. Translation: CASRPSGGAYNEQFF.

The chain combines TRBV6-5 with TRBJ2-7, with unresolved D. CDR1 and CDR2 (germline): MNHEY, SVGAGI. This CDR3 comprises 13 residues. V shed 6 bases and J shed 2 bases, with 11 bases lying between them. CDR3 sequence: CASRQFLTYEQYV. As DNA, the CDR3 is TGTGCCAGCAGACAGTTCCTAACCTACGAGCAGTACGTC.

The rearrangement links TRBV7-8 to TRBJ1-3; D is undetermined. The germline gives CDR1 SGHVS, CDR2 FQNEAQ. The CDR3 loop spans 13 amino acids. Trimming cost V 0 bases and J 4 bases, with 4 bases left between them. CDR3 residues: CASSLAGGNTIYF. The CDR3, as DNA: TGTGCCAGCAGCTTAGCGGGCGGAAACACCATATATTTT. The entire variable domain, with the rest obtained from reference TRBV7-8 and TRBJ1-3, is as follows: GAGVSQSPRYKVAKRGQDVALRCDPISGHVSLFWYQQALGQGPEFLTYFQNEAQLDKSGLPSDRFFAERPEGSVSTLKIQRTQQEDSAVYLCASSLAGGNTIYFGEGSWLTVV.

This rearrangement joins TRBV28 to TRBJ1-6, with a weak D call TRBD1 (6 bases). Trimming shortened V by 3 bases and J by 7 bases, and 13 bases separated the two germline ends. In germline, CDR1 is MDHEN, CDR2 SYDVKM. The CDR3 contains 15 residues. The CDR3 DNA follows: TGTGCCAGCAGTTTGTACAGGGCTTCGAATTCACCCCTCCACTTT. Encoded protein: CASSLYRASNSPLHF.

The chain is built from TRBV10-3 and TRBJ2-3; 13 positions agree with TRBD2. J lost 2 bases, V lost 10 bases, and 15 bases had no gene match. The V gene's germline CDR1 is ENHRY and CDR2 SYGVKD. The CDR3 is made up of 18 amino acids. The CDR3 sequence is CATGSLGLAGVNTDTQYF. CDR3 sequence (DNA): TGTGCCACCGGGAGCCTAGGACTAGCGGGAGTAAACACAGATACGCAGTATTTT.

The chain joins TRBV27 to TRBJ2-3; 9 bases map to TRBD1. The CDR3 is 17 residues long. V was clipped by 2 bases and J by 6 bases; unmatched bases: 12. CDR1 is MNHEY and CDR2 is SMNVEV in the germline V gene (reference sequence). In nucleotides, the CDR3 is TGTGCCAGCAGTTTAGACGCGCCGGGACAGGGATTGGATACGCAGTATTTT. Amino acid sequence: CASSLDAPGQGLDTQYF.

The chain combines TRBV7-8 with TRBJ1-4; 7 nucleotides agree with TRBD1. Germline lookup yields CDR1 SGHVS and CDR2 FQNEAQ. Trimming removed 4 bases from V and 6 bases from J; junction bases left unmatched: 8. The CDR3 totals 15 residues. CDR3 in DNA: TGTGCCAGCAGCTCCCGACAGGGAAGGGATGAAAAACTGTTTTTT. The encoded protein is CASSSRQGRDEKLFF. The full variable domain, in which reference TRBV7-8 and TRBJ1-4 provide the parts outside the CDR3, is GAGVSQSPRYKVAKRGQDVALRCDPISGHVSLFWYQQALGQGPEFLTYFQNEAQLDKSGLPSDRFFAERPEGSVSTLKIQRTQQEDSAVYLCASSSRQGRDEKLFFGSGTQLSVL.

The chain employs TRBV28 and TRBJ2-7, with D maybe TRBD2 (6 bases). The CDR3 runs 13 residues. With 5 bases removed from V and 4 bases from J, the gap between germline ends came to 12 bases. Per germline, CDR1 MDHEN and CDR2 SYDVKM. CDR3 amino acids: CASSPAGGYEQYV. CDR3 DNA: TGTGCCAGCAGTCCAGCGGGCGGTTACGAGCAGTACGTC.

The chain links TRBV2 to TRBJ1-2; TRBD1 is a possible D gene (6 bases). V was clipped by 5 bases and J by 6 bases, with 13 bases between them. The CDR3 extends over 13 amino acids. The germline V gene has CDR1 SNHLY and CDR2 FYNNEI. Here the CDR3 DNA reads TGTGCCAGCAGTTTAGACAGGCGGAATGGCTACACCTTC. Its protein product is CASSLDRRNGYTF.

J is TRBJ1-4 and V is TRBV30, with D perhaps TRBD1 (6 bases). The CDR3 totals 15 residues. The V end lost 3 bases, the J end lost 4 bases, and 15 bases lay between the germline ends. Germline-derived CDR1 and CDR2 are GTSNPN and SVGIG (reference sequence). CDR3 protein: CAWSFLGQLNEKLFF. CDR3 DNA sequence: TGTGCCTGGAGCTTCCTTGGACAGCTTAATGAAAAACTGTTTTTT.

V is TRBV2 and J is TRBJ1-3, with 8 bases lining up with TRBD1. The CDR3 is 17 residues long. V shed 5 bases and J 2 bases; nucleotides not matched to a gene: 11. The germline V gene has CDR1 SNHLY and CDR2 FYNNEI. The CDR3 DNA is TGTGCCAGCAGTTTGCAGGGGGCCCTTTTTGCTGGAAACACCATATATTTT. Protein sequence: CASSLQGALFAGNTIYF.

The genes are TRBV14 and TRBJ1-1; D might be TRBD1 (5 bases). The V and J ends lost 1 base and 10 bases respectively, with 7 bases between them. CDR3 size: 11 residues. In germline, CDR1 is SGHDN, CDR2 FVKESK. For the CDR3, the DNA is TGTGCCAGCAGCCAAGGGGGGGTAGCTTTCTTT. It yields the protein CASSQGGVAFF.

The chain links TRBV6-5 to TRBJ2-3; 7 positions match TRBD2. Germline CDR1 MNHEY, CDR2 SVGAGI. Germline trimming cut 7 bases from V and 4 bases from J; bases unmatched to any gene: 11. This CDR3 has 15 amino acids. This CDR3 is CASTIGLGASDTQYF. In nucleotides, the CDR3 is TGTGCCAGCACCATCGGACTAGGGGCATCAGATACGCAGTATTTT.

This clone showed up many times. The DNA of the CDR3 is TGTGCCAGCCAGGGGGTAGCCTACGAGCAGTACTTC. Its protein product is CASQGVAYEQYF. V and J are TRBV2 and TRBJ2-7; 7 bases agree with TRBD1. There are 12 residues in the CDR3. The germline CDR1 and CDR2 sequences are SNHLY and FYNNEI. With V trimmed by 8 bases and J by 2 bases, 3 bases remained unmatched.

J is TRBJ2-3 and V is TRBV9; a weak D match, TRBD2 (6 bases). V was cut by 0 bases and J by 0 bases, with 14 bases left in between. Germline V lookup: CDR1 SGDLS, CDR2 YYNGEE. CDR3 length equals 17 residues. In DNA, the CDR3 is TGTGCCAGCAGCGTAGAGCCTAGCGATTCGAGCACAGATACGCAGTATTTT. Translation: CASSVEPSDSSTDTQYF.

This clone has just a few counts. The chain combines TRBV28 with TRBJ1-4; 7 nucleotides align to TRBD1. The J segment lost 4 bases and the V segment lost 7 bases, leaving 6 bases of the junction unmatched. The germline V gene encodes CDR1 MDHEN and CDR2 SYDVKM. The CDR3 spans 14 residues. The CDR3 DNA follows: TGTGCCAGCAACCAGGGGACAGTTAATGAAAAACTGTTTTTT. Its protein is CASNQGTVNEKLFF.

This clone has a handful of counts. The V and J genes are TRBV28 and TRBJ1-4; 7 nucleotides match TRBD1. Germline V gives CDR1 MDHEN, CDR2 SYDVKM. Trimming cost V 7 bases and J 4 bases; bases outside gene matches: 3. The CDR3 loop spans 13 amino acids. CDR3 sequence reads: CASIRQGNEKLFF. CDR3 nucleotide sequence: TGTGCCAGCATCCGACAGGGTAATGAAAAACTGTTTTTT.

The V gene is TRBV5-1, the J gene TRBJ1-6; weak D call: TRBD1 (6 bases). The germline CDR1 and CDR2 sequences are SGHRS and YFSETQ. Trimming cost V 4 bases and J 4 bases, with 12 bases left between them. The CDR3 sequence is 15 residues long. The CDR3 region has the DNA TGCGCCAGCAGCCCAGACGGACAGTATAATTCACCCCTCCACTTT. Amino acid sequence: CASSPDGQYNSPLHF.

The chain combines TRBV24-1 with TRBJ2-2, with a possible D match to TRBD2 (6 bases). CDR3 length equals 15 residues. With 4 bases removed from V and 4 bases from J, the gap between germline ends came to 12 bases. Germline CDR1 KGHDR, CDR2 SFDVKD. The CDR3 DNA follows: TGTGCCACCAGTGACCCGACTAGTTCCACCGGGGAGCTGTTTTTT. The encoded protein is CATSDPTSSTGELFF.

This clone was seen just once. This chain uses TRBV19 with TRBJ2-3, with 9 bases lining up with TRBD1. The CDR3 sequence is 16 residues long. V gave up 3 bases and J gave up 2 bases; unmatched junction bases: 6. CDR1 is LNHDA and CDR2 is SQIVND in the germline V gene (reference sequence). CDR3 nucleotide sequence: TGTGCCAGTAGTATGATGGACAGGGGTCACACAGATACGCAGTATTTT. The encoded protein is CASSMMDRGHTDTQYF.

The V gene is TRBV28, the J gene TRBJ2-7; 7 positions match TRBD1. The V gene end was trimmed by 4 bases and the J gene end by 2 bases; junction bases not matched to a gene: 5. CDR3 length: 14 amino acids. Germline V CDR1 and CDR2: MDHEN, SYDVKM. The chain's CDR3 is CASSSGQAPYEQYF. The DNA of the CDR3 is TGTGCCAGCAGTTCCGGACAGGCCCCCTACGAGCAGTACTTC.

The rearrangement joins TRBV10-3 to TRBJ1-4, with 10 bases identical to TRBD1. The V segment lost 6 bases and the J segment 7 bases; nucleotides outside the gene matches: 2. The CDR3 is 13 amino acids. Per the germline V gene, CDR1 is ENHRY and CDR2 is SYGVKD. The CDR3 region has the DNA TGTGCCATCAGGGGACAGGGGACTGAAAAACTGTTTTTT. Translated: CAIRGQGTEKLFF.

This chain joins TRBV5-1 and TRBJ1-2; 7 bases line up with TRBD1. Germline assignment: CDR1 SGHRS and CDR2 YFSETQ. The CDR3 consists of 15 residues. The V and J ends lost 3 bases and 0 bases, in that order; junction bases with no gene match: 5. The DNA for the CDR3 is TGCGCCAGCAGCTCGGGACAGTCGTCTAACTATGGCTACACCTTC. Amino acid sequence: CASSSGQSSNYGYTF. Full variable domain (rest looked up from reference TRBV5-1 and TRBJ1-2): KAGVTQTPRYLIKTRGQQVTLSCSPISGHRSVSWYQQTPGQGLQFLFEYFSETQRNKGNFPGRFSGRQFSNSRSEMNVSTLELGDSALYLCASSSGQSSNYGYTFGSGTRLTVV.

The chain combines TRBV19 with TRBJ1-5, with 7 bases that match TRBD1. Germline CDR1 reads LNHDA; CDR2 reads SQIVND (reference sequence). This CDR3 spans 14 amino acids. The ends lost 3 bases at V and 4 bases at J; junction bases unmatched: 3. In nucleotides, the CDR3 is TGTGCCAGTAGTATGGGACAGAAAAATCAGCCCCAGCATTTT. Its protein product is CASSMGQKNQPQHF.